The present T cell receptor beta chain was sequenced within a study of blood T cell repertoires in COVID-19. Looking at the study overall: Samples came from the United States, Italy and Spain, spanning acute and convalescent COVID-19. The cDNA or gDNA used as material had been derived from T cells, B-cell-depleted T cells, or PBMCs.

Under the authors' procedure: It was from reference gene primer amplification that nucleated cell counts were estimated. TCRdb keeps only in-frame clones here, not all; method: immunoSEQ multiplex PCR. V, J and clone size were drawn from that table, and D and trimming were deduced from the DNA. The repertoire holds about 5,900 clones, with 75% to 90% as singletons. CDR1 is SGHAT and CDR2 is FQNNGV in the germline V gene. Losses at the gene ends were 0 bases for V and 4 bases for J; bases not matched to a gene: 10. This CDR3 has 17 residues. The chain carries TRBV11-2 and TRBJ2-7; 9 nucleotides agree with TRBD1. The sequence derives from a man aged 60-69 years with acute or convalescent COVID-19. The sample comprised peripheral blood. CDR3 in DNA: TGTGCCAGCAGCTTAGATATCCCGACAGGGGGTCGGTACGAGCAGTACTTC. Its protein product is CASSLDIPTGGRYEQYF.